Following are 31 T cell receptor beta chains from one sample sequenced in a study of identical twins' blood T cells. TCRdb recomputed calls from the 5' RACE reads with MiXCR, one row per CDR3 protein. The sample records fewer than 450,000 distinct CDR3 sequences, over 25% being singletons. Sequenced input: PBMCs. The receptors were sampled from a woman between 18 and 50 years old in good health.

This clonotype was seen more than once but under ten times. The chain is built from TRBV12-3 or TRBV12-4 and TRBJ2-7, with 12 bases lining up with TRBD1. With 5 bases clipped from V and 4 bases from J, the junction kept 3 bases outside the gene matches. The CDR3 totals 14 residues. The CDR3, as DNA: TGTGCCAGCAGTCAGGGACAGGGGGCTTACGAGCAGTACTTC. Translated, it gives CASSQGQGAYEQYF.

The DNA for the CDR3 is TGTGCCAGTAGTCCCGGAAACACAGATACGCAGTATTTT. Protein sequence: CASSPGNTDTQYF. The rearrangement links TRBV19 to TRBJ2-3; D is uncertain. The CDR3 is 13 amino acids. CDR1 and CDR2 from the germline V gene are LNHDA and SQIVND (reference sequence). V lost 5 bases, J lost 2 bases, and 8 bases lay in between.

This clonotype was counted at least ten times. The gene calls are TRBV11-2 and TRBJ2-1, with a tentative D call TRBD2 (6 bases). Germline assignment: CDR1 SGHAT and CDR2 FQNNGV. There are 13 residues in the CDR3. The V end was cut by 1 base, the J end by 10 bases, with 11 bases between. The chain's CDR3 is CASSLGTAGEQFF. CDR3 sequence (DNA): TGTGCCAGCAGCTTAGGTACCGCGGGAGAGCAGTTCTTC.

The chain carries TRBV28 and TRBJ1-1, with no clear D. V lost 7 bases and J 4 bases, leaving 10 bases between the germline ends. The germline V gene has CDR1 MDHEN and CDR2 SYDVKM. This CDR3 has 12 residues. CDR3 bases: TGTGCCAGCACCCAGATGGGCACTGAAGCTTTCTTT. Amino acid sequence: CASTQMGTEAFF. The full variable domain, rest sourced from reference TRBV28 and TRBJ1-1, is DVKVTQSSRYLVKRTGEKVFLECVQDMDHENMFWYRQDPGLGLRLIYFSYDVKMKEKGDIPEGYSVSREKKERFSLILESASTNQTSMYLCASTQMGTEAFFGQGTRLTVV.

The genes are TRBV20-1 and TRBJ2-1; TRBD2 aligns across 14 bases. V gave up 0 bases and J gave up 9 bases; unmatched junction bases: 13. Germline-derived CDR1 and CDR2 are DFQATT and SNEGSKA (reference sequence). There are 18 residues in the CDR3. The CDR3 DNA follows: TGCAGTGCTAGAGACCCAGGGAGGACTAGCGGGAGGTTTGGTGAGCAGTTCTTC. Amino acids: CSARDPGRTSGRFGEQFF.

This clonotype was recorded only once. J is TRBJ2-2 and V is TRBV29-1, with D perhaps TRBD2 (5 bases). The CDR3 has 12 amino acids. With 6 bases removed from V and 5 bases from J, the gap between germline ends came to 10 bases. CDR1 is SQVTM, CDR2 ANQGSEA, per germline. The DNA for the CDR3 is TGCAGCGTGAGGACTGTAACCGGGGAGCTGTTTTTT. Its translation: CSVRTVTGELFF.

The chain links TRBV5-1 to TRBJ1-2; D is undetermined. The CDR3 is 16 amino acids. The germline V gene has CDR1 SGHRS and CDR2 YFSETQ. The germline V and J ends were trimmed by 0 bases and 1 base, with 13 bases remaining between them. The CDR3 loop reads CASSLAPREDNYGYTF. DNA for the CDR3: TGCGCCAGCAGCTTGGCCCCCAGAGAGGATAACTATGGCTACACCTTC.

The rearrangement uses TRBV6-5 and TRBJ1-5, with D hard to call. Trimming removed 1 base at V and 1 base at J, with 8 bases between. Germline V gene lookup returns CDR1 MNHEY and CDR2 SVGAGI. There are 15 residues in the CDR3. DNA for the CDR3: TGTGCCAGCAGTTACTTGCCATGGAGCAATCAGCCCCAGCATTTT. This sequence encodes CASSYLPWSNQPQHF.

The sample holds a few counts of this clonotype. The rearrangement links TRBV13 to TRBJ1-2; 7 nucleotides agree with TRBD1. Germline V gene lookup returns CDR1 PRHDT and CDR2 FYEKMQ (reference sequence). With 5 bases clipped from V and 3 bases from J, the junction kept 12 bases outside the gene matches. The CDR3 runs 16 residues. The CDR3 spells CASSLGTASHHYGYTF. The DNA of the CDR3 is TGTGCCAGCAGCCTCGGGACAGCCTCTCATCACTATGGCTACACCTTC.

The chain recombines TRBV29-1 with TRBJ2-3; D unclear. Per germline, CDR1 SQVTM and CDR2 ANQGSEA. Trimming took 6 bases from V and 0 from J, leaving 13 bases between them. The CDR3 has 14 amino acids. CDR3 sequence reads: CSVPDWVSTDTQYF. The CDR3 DNA reads as TGCAGCGTCCCCGACTGGGTTAGCACAGATACGCAGTATTTT.

The table lists this clonotype with a few counts. V gene TRBV6-2 or TRBV6-3 combines with J gene TRBJ1-2; D gene ambiguous. CDR3 length: 13 amino acids. CDR1 MNHEY and CDR2 SVGEGT come from the germline V gene. V shed 4 bases and J shed 7 bases, with 13 bases lying between them. CDR3 DNA sequence: TGTGCCAGCAGTTTCGGGGTAACGGGTGGCTACACCTTC. The encoded protein is CASSFGVTGGYTF.

The sample holds a few counts of this clonotype. The genes are TRBV6-5 and TRBJ2-1; 7 bases fit TRBD2. The CDR3 extends over 16 amino acids. Germline V CDR1 and CDR2: MNHEY, SVGAGI. V was clipped by 4 bases and J by 4 bases; unmatched bases: 10. The CDR3 protein is CASSSEASGYYNEQFF. DNA of the CDR3: TGTGCCAGCAGTTCTGAGGCTAGCGGATATTACAATGAGCAGTTCTTC.

This clonotype was seen a few times. This sequence joins TRBV20-1 and TRBJ2-3; D not resolved. Trimming removed 5 bases from V and 0 bases from J, with 12 bases in between. The CDR3 runs to 14 residues. Per the germline V gene, CDR1 is DFQATT and CDR2 is SNEGSKA (reference sequence). The DNA of the CDR3 is TGCAGTGCTCCCCAACTCGCGAGCACAGATACGCAGTATTTT. This codes for CSAPQLASTDTQYF.

In its sample, this clonotype was seen many times. The chain couples TRBV14 to TRBJ2-7, with D unclear. The CDR3 has 14 amino acids. Trimming pared 2 bases from V and 2 bases from J, leaving 10 bases between. The germline V gene has CDR1 SGHDN and CDR2 FVKESK. The CDR3 DNA sequence: TGTGCCAGCAGCCAACCGGGCTTCCCCTACGAGCAGTACTTC. Translating it yields CASSQPGFPYEQYF.

This clonotype has more than one count but fewer than ten. This sequence joins TRBV2 and TRBJ1-2; D remains unclear. V was clipped by 0 bases and J by 8 bases, with 13 bases between them. Germline CDR1 reads SNHLY; CDR2 reads FYNNEI. CDR3 length: 14 amino acids. The CDR3 region is CASSEALRPMGYTF. The CDR3 DNA reads as TGTGCCAGCAGTGAAGCGCTTCGCCCAATGGGCTACACCTTC.

The rearrangement links TRBV20-1 to TRBJ2-1; 11 bases line up with TRBD2. Germline-derived CDR1 and CDR2 are DFQATT and SNEGSKA (reference sequence). The CDR3 has 15 residues. After removal of 5 bases from V and 3 bases from J, the junction contained 6 bases not matched to a gene. The CDR3, as DNA: TGCAGTGCTTTTAGCGGGGGGGAATTCTACAATGAGCAGTTCTTC. The encoded protein is CSAFSGGEFYNEQFF.

This clonotype was observed a few times. The chain has TRBV27 and TRBJ2-1; D perhaps matches TRBD2 (5 bases). The germline V gene has CDR1 MNHEY and CDR2 SMNVEV (reference sequence). The CDR3 has 16 amino acids. With 5 bases removed from V and 2 bases from J, the gap between germline ends came to 16 bases. The DNA for the CDR3 is TGTGCCAGCAGTCCCATTAGCGATTTGGCCTACAATGAGCAGTTCTTC. This encodes CASSPISDLAYNEQFF.

This clonotype was seen once. The gene calls are TRBV12-5 and TRBJ2-3; D gene unclear. Germline CDR1 reads LGHNT; CDR2 reads FRNRAP. The CDR3 has 13 amino acids. Deletions cut 5 bases from V and 4 bases from J, with 10 bases between. This CDR3 is CASGGNTPDTQYF. CDR3 bases: TGTGCTAGTGGTGGAAACACCCCAGATACGCAGTATTTT.

With regard to this clonotype: At one end the junction does not follow the germline gene, possibly because of a read error. The chain combines TRBV7-9 with TRBJ1-2; D remains ambiguous. The CDR3 length is 14 residues. Germline V gene data show CDR1 as SEHNR and CDR2 as FQNEAQ (reference sequence). Here the CDR3 reads CASSLGEGKSGYIF. Written as DNA, the CDR3 is TGTGCCAGCAGCTTAGGGGAGGGAAAGAGTGGCTACATCTTC.

The chain is built from TRBV6-4 and TRBJ2-2; the D gene is possibly TRBD2 (6 bases). The CDR3 has 14 residues. Trimming left V 5 bases short and J 5 bases short, with 12 bases between. The germline gives CDR1 MRHNA, CDR2 SNTAGT. CDR3 sequence (DNA): TGTGCCAGCAGTTCGGGAGAGAATACCGGGGAGCTGTTTTTT. As protein: CASSSGENTGELFF.

V gene TRBV7-9 combines with J gene TRBJ1-2; 8 bases match TRBD1. V shed 2 bases, J shed 6 bases, and the junction held 2 bases outside the gene matches. The germline V gene encodes CDR1 SEHNR and CDR2 FQNEAQ (reference sequence). The CDR3 covers 13 residues. This chain's CDR3 is CASSLPTGDGYTF. The CDR3 bases are TGTGCCAGCAGCTTACCGACAGGGGATGGCTACACCTTC.

V usage is TRBV29-1 and J usage is TRBJ1-1, with 8 bases matching TRBD1. With V trimmed by 7 bases and J by 1 base, 2 bases remained unmatched. Germline-derived CDR1 and CDR2 are SQVTM and ANQGSEA. The CDR3 contains 12 residues. CDR3 sequence (DNA): TGCAGCGGGGACAGGCCGAACACTGAAGCTTTCTTT. Protein sequence: CSGDRPNTEAFF.

In this sample, this clonotype turned up a few times. The chain couples TRBV5-1 to TRBJ1-6; TRBD1 might be the D (5 bases). Germline CDR1 is SGHRS and CDR2 is YFSETQ. The CDR3 consists of 14 residues. Trimming removed 3 bases from V and 6 bases from J, with 10 bases in between. The CDR3 loop reads CASSSGLTNSPLHF. CDR3 DNA: TGCGCCAGCAGCTCGGGACTGACTAATTCACCCCTCCACTTT.

V and J are TRBV5-1 and TRBJ2-1; D is perhaps TRBD2 (5 bases). Germline lookup yields CDR1 SGHRS and CDR2 YFSETQ. This CDR3 comprises 16 residues. Trimming shortened V by 5 bases and J by 5 bases, and 20 bases separated the two germline ends. Written as DNA, the CDR3 is TGCGCCAGCAGTCTTGCCGCGGGTGGTACCGACAATGAGCAGTTCTTC. It translates to CASSLAAGGTDNEQFF.

The gene calls are TRBV7-9 and TRBJ1-5, with D unclear. This CDR3 spans 12 amino acids. Germline CDR1 is SEHNR and CDR2 is FQNEAQ (reference sequence). V gave up 0 bases and J gave up 10 bases, with 7 bases separating them. CDR3 amino acids: CASSLALAPQHF. The CDR3 nucleotides are TGTGCCAGCAGCTTAGCCCTTGCCCCCCAGCATTTT.

CDR3 nucleotides: TGTGCCGGCTTCCCGGGAGTAGGGGCAGATACGCAGTATTTT. Protein sequence: CAGFPGVGADTQYF. This chain connects TRBV18 to TRBJ2-3, with D perhaps matching TRBD2 (6 bases). Trimming left V 11 bases short and J 4 bases short, with 19 bases between. The CDR3 runs to 14 residues. CDR1 and CDR2 from the germline V gene are KGHSH and LQKENI.

As to this clonotype: Since a much larger clone is just one base distant, this may be a read error. This sequence joins TRBV27 and TRBJ2-1; D is unresolved. In germline, CDR1 is MNHEY, CDR2 SMNVEV (reference sequence). There are 14 residues in the CDR3. CDR3 coding DNA: TGTGCCAGCATTTTAGTGAGCTCCTACAATGAGCAGTTCTTC. This encodes CASILVSSYNEQFF.

This clonotype occurred a few times. The rearrangement joins TRBV9 to TRBJ1-6; D gene unclear. Deletions cut 2 bases from V and 9 bases from J, with 18 bases between. The germline CDR1 and CDR2 sequences are SGDLS and YYNGEE. The CDR3 covers 16 residues. CDR3 sequence (DNA): TGTGCCAGCAGCGTCGAGAGTGGGCCCCCAATTTCACCCCTCCACTTT. Translated, it gives CASSVESGPPISPLHF.

The chain uses TRBV11-2 and TRBJ2-7; D unresolved. Trimming pared 5 bases from V and 1 base from J, leaving 24 bases between. Germline lookup yields CDR1 SGHAT and CDR2 FQNNGV. This CDR3 spans 18 amino acids. The DNA for the CDR3 is TGTGCCAGCAGCCCCTCAAACTTAGACCCCAGGCCGTCCTACGAGCAGTACTTC. Translation gives CASSPSNLDPRPSYEQYF.

The chain carries TRBV2 and TRBJ1-6; D gene unclear. From germline, CDR1 is SNHLY and CDR2 FYNNEI. Between the trimmed V and J ends, which lost 2 bases and 7 bases, there was a span of 6 bases. The CDR3 spans 13 residues. The CDR3 spells CASSEIGNSPLHF. In DNA form, the CDR3 reads TGTGCCAGCAGTGAAATAGGCAATTCACCCCTCCACTTT. Together with reference TRBV2 and TRBJ1-6, the CDR3 gives the full variable domain: EPEVTQTPSHQVTQMGQEVILRCVPISNHLYFYWYRQILGQKVEFLVSFYNNEISEKSEIFDDQFSVERPDGSNFTLKIRSTKLEDSAMYFCASSEIGNSPLHFGNGTRLTVT.

The chain has TRBV4-3 and TRBJ2-7; the D gene is possibly TRBD2 (5 bases). In germline, CDR1 is LGHNA, CDR2 YSLEER. The CDR3 spans 15 residues. V lost 0 bases and J 0 bases, leaving 9 bases between the germline ends. Written as DNA, the CDR3 is TGCGCCAGCAGCCAAGATCTGGGGAGCTCCTACGAGCAGTACTTC. This sequence encodes CASSQDLGSSYEQYF.